The 30 T cell receptor beta chains below all came from one sample that was sequenced in a study of blood T cell repertoires in COVID-19. Libraries were prepared by immunoSEQ multiplex PCR; TCRdb keeps only in-frame clonotypes and omits some of them. The top ten hold over 1.5% of the sample, which has more than 200,000 clones, 88% seen once. The sample comprised peripheral blood. These receptor sequences come from a man between 65 and 79 years old with acute or convalescent COVID-19.

This clone was seen once. This chain uses TRBV18 with TRBJ2-5, with a weak D call TRBD1 (7 bases). Germline CDR1 and CDR2: KGHSH and LQKENI. V was cut by 0 bases and J by 3 bases, with 11 bases left in between. This CDR3 region has 15 residues. This chain's CDR3 is CASSPPGGGKETQYF. The CDR3 DNA reads TGTGCCAGCTCACCACCAGGGGGCGGGAAAGAGACCCAGTACTTC.

The genes are TRBV30 and TRBJ1-2, with D perhaps matching TRBD1 (5 bases). Trimming removed 3 bases at V and 7 bases at J, with 18 bases between. From germline, CDR1 is GTSNPN and CDR2 SVGIG (reference sequence). The CDR3 has 14 amino acids. CDR3 sequence: CAWRGARVIRGYTF. As DNA, the CDR3 is TGTGCCTGGAGGGGCGCCAGGGTTATTCGTGGCTACACCTTC.

This chain joins TRBV19 and TRBJ2-1; TRBD1 is a possible D gene (5 bases). Trimming cost V 8 bases and J 7 bases, with 9 bases left between them. Germline CDR1 reads LNHDA; CDR2 reads SQIVND (reference sequence). The CDR3 consists of 11 residues. The DNA of the CDR3 is TGTGCCAGTGGACACCGAAATGAGCAGTTCTTC. It codes for CASGHRNEQFF.

This CDR3 is CASNLQGPNTGELFF. The CDR3 region has the DNA TGTGCCAGTAATCTTCAGGGGCCGAACACCGGGGAGCTGTTTTTT. The chain combines TRBV2 with TRBJ2-2, with D tentatively TRBD1 (6 bases). Germline CDR1 is SNHLY and CDR2 is FYNNEI. The CDR3 runs to 15 residues. V dropped 9 bases and J dropped 0 bases, with 14 bases sitting between them.

This chain joins TRBV11-2 and TRBJ2-1; a possible D gene is TRBD1 (6 bases). The CDR3 consists of 13 residues. V lost 6 bases to trimming and J lost 8 bases, with 14 bases between them. Germline CDR1 and CDR2: SGHAT and FQNNGV. CDR3 region: CASRKTGLDEQFF. As DNA, the CDR3 is TGTGCCAGCAGAAAGACAGGCCTTGATGAGCAGTTCTTC.

The rearrangement links TRBV5-1 to TRBJ1-1; D unclear. Between the trimmed V and J ends, which lost 2 bases and 9 bases, there was a span of 20 bases. The CDR3 totals 15 residues. CDR1 and CDR2 from the germline V gene are SGHRS and YFSETQ. The CDR3 DNA follows: TGCGCCAGCAGCTTTCGAGACTTTGATCTCGTCCAAGCTTTCTTT. Translation: CASSFRDFDLVQAFF.

Only one count was recorded for this clone. This sequence joins TRBV11-3 and TRBJ2-5; 11 bases line up with TRBD1. The CDR3 is 16 amino acids. The V and J ends lost 1 base and 5 bases, in that order; junction bases with no gene match: 6. The germline V gene encodes CDR1 SGHNT and CDR2 YENEEA. CDR3 protein: CASSLGTGGIGETQYF. The CDR3 DNA sequence: TGTGCCAGCAGCTTAGGGACAGGGGGCATCGGGGAGACCCAGTACTTC.

This clone came up a few times. The rearrangement uses TRBV7-9 and TRBJ2-7; 7 bases agree with TRBD2. V lost 1 base and J lost 6; bases outside the gene matches: 3. CDR1 SEHNR and CDR2 FQNEAQ come from the germline V gene (reference sequence). This CDR3 comprises 13 residues. CDR3 loop: CASSLGEGREQYF. CDR3 sequence (DNA): TGTGCCAGCAGCTTAGGGGAGGGACGCGAGCAGTACTTC.

Comments on this clone: At one of its ends the junction is not consistent with the germline gene, which may arise from a read error. The CDR3 loop is CASSEDIRGNTIYF. CDR3 nucleotides: TGTGCCAGCAGCGAAGACATCCGAGGAAACACCATATATTTT. The rearrangement uses TRBV2 and TRBJ1-3; D ambiguous. The V gene's germline CDR1 is SNHLY and CDR2 FYNNEI. This CDR3 spans 14 amino acids. Together with reference TRBV2 and TRBJ1-3, the CDR3 gives the full variable domain: EPEVTQTPSHQVTQMGQEVILRCVPISNHLYFYWYRQILGQKVEFLVSFYNNEISEKSEIFDDQFSVERPDGSNFTLKIRSTKLEDSAMYFCASSEDIRGNTIYFGEGSWLTVV.

J is TRBJ2-3 and V is TRBV29-1; D may be TRBD2 (6 bases). Trimming shortened V by 3 bases and J by 4 bases, and 8 bases separated the two germline ends. CDR1 is SQVTM and CDR2 is ANQGSEA in the germline V gene. The CDR3 spans 12 residues. The CDR3 loop is CSVEEGSDTQYF. In DNA, the CDR3 is TGCAGCGTTGAGGAGGGGTCAGATACGCAGTATTTT.

The chain combines TRBV5-1 with TRBJ2-1; possible D gene TRBD2, 5 bases. With 2 bases removed from V and 1 base from J, the gap between germline ends came to 10 bases. There are 15 residues in the CDR3. Germline V lookup: CDR1 SGHRS, CDR2 YFSETQ. The CDR3 sequence: CASSLFPGSYNEQFF. The CDR3 DNA reads TGCGCCAGCAGCTTATTCCCGGGATCCTACAATGAGCAGTTCTTC.

As DNA, the CDR3 is TGTGCCAGCAGCTTAAGTGGTGCGTCTAGCGGGAGGGGCGAGCAGTTCTTC. It specifies CASSLSGASSGRGEQFF. This chain joins TRBV7-6 and TRBJ2-1; TRBD2 agrees at 12 bases. Trimming at V came to 2 bases and at J to 10 bases, leaving 12 bases not matched to a gene. The CDR3 spans 17 residues. Germline V CDR1 and CDR2: SGHVS, FNYEAQ.

V gene TRBV6-2 or TRBV6-3 combines with J gene TRBJ1-5; tentative D call: TRBD1 (6 bases). Germline CDR1 is MNHEY and CDR2 is SVGEGT. The CDR3 consists of 17 residues. V was shortened by 0 bases and J by 0 bases, with 12 bases between the two germline ends. In DNA, the CDR3 is TGTGCCAGCAGTTACTCGACAGGCAGGGATAGCAATCAGCCCCAGCATTTT. It translates to CASSYSTGRDSNQPQHF.

J is TRBJ2-1 and V is TRBV9; 7 bases map to TRBD1. Germline CDR1 reads SGDLS; CDR2 reads YYNGEE. With V trimmed by 3 bases and J by 6 bases, 9 bases remained unmatched. The CDR3 runs to 15 residues. The DNA of the CDR3 is TGTGCCAGCAGCGCAAGACAGGGCTCTGGCAATGAGCAGTTCTTC. Translating gives CASSARQGSGNEQFF.

The V gene is TRBV5-1, the J gene TRBJ1-6; 9 bases fit TRBD1. J lost 13 bases, V lost 0 bases, and 11 bases had no gene match. Germline-derived CDR1 and CDR2 are SGHRS and YFSETQ. This CDR3 is built from 16 residues. This CDR3 reads CASSLALDRGIEPLHF. Here the CDR3 DNA reads TGCGCCAGCAGCTTGGCGTTGGACAGGGGAATAGAGCCCCTCCACTTT.

This chain links TRBV18 with TRBJ2-1, with TRBD1 matching 8 bases. J was trimmed by 6 bases and V by 0 bases; bases with no gene match: 10. Germline CDR1 reads KGHSH; CDR2 reads LQKENI. CDR3 length: 17 residues. This CDR3 is CASSPPGLAGGFNEQFF. In nucleotides, the CDR3 is TGTGCCAGCTCACCACCAGGTCTGGCAGGGGGCTTCAATGAGCAGTTCTTC. Based on the CDR3 plus reference TRBV18 and TRBJ2-1, the full variable domain is NAGVMQNPRHLVRRRGQEARLRCSPMKGHSHVYWYRQLPEEGLKFMVYLQKENIIDESGMPKERFSAEFPKEGPSILRIQQVVRGDSAAYFCASSPPGLAGGFNEQFFGPGTRLTVL.

The gene calls are TRBV6-1 and TRBJ1-2; 8 bases match TRBD1. The CDR3 extends over 15 amino acids. Germline V CDR1 and CDR2: MNHNS, SASEGT. V was pared by 2 bases and J by 4 bases, with 6 bases of the junction left unmatched. CDR3 sequence: CASSELGQVPYGYTF. In DNA form, the CDR3 reads TGTGCCAGCAGTGAACTGGGACAGGTTCCCTATGGCTACACCTTC.

The chain joins TRBV27 to TRBJ2-2; 10 nucleotides match TRBD2. This CDR3 is built from 20 residues. Germline V gene lookup returns CDR1 MNHEY and CDR2 SMNVEV (reference sequence). Trimming at V came to 4 bases and at J to 7 bases, leaving 21 bases not matched to a gene. As DNA, the CDR3 is TGTGCCAGCAGTTCACTCGAGCTAGCGGGAGCTTGGGGGTTGGGCGGGGAGCTGTTTTTT. This sequence encodes CASSSLELAGAWGLGGELFF.

This clone was observed once. The rearrangement links TRBV12-3 or TRBV12-4 to TRBJ1-5; D call uncertain. The CDR3 runs 12 residues. V lost 6 bases and J lost 5, with 8 bases in between. CDR3 amino acids: CASSPNDQPQHF. DNA for the CDR3: TGTGCCAGCAGCCCCAATGATCAGCCCCAGCATTTT.

V gene TRBV7-8 combines with J gene TRBJ2-7, with 7 bases that match TRBD2. The ends lost 4 bases at V and 2 bases at J; junction bases unmatched: 5. The CDR3 is 14 amino acids. CDR1 and CDR2 from the germline V gene are SGHVS and FQNEAQ. The DNA of the CDR3 is TGTGCCAGCAGCTCTAAGCGGGAAGCCTACGAGCAGTACTTC. Translating gives CASSSKREAYEQYF. The complete variable domain, with remaining parts taken from reference TRBV7-8 and TRBJ2-7, reads GAGVSQSPRYKVAKRGQDVALRCDPISGHVSLFWYQQALGQGPEFLTYFQNEAQLDKSGLPSDRFFAERPEGSVSTLKIQRTQQEDSAVYLCASSSKREAYEQYFGPGTRLTVT.

The rearrangement links TRBV10-3 to TRBJ2-1; the match to TRBD2 covers 9 bases. This CDR3 region has 17 residues. The germline CDR1 and CDR2 sequences are ENHRY and SYGVKD. The J segment lost 5 bases and the V segment lost 0 bases, leaving 8 bases of the junction unmatched. The DNA of the CDR3 is TGTGCCATCAGTGAGTCCCGGGCTAGCGGGGACAACAATGAGCAGTTCTTC. This encodes CAISESRASGDNNEQFF.

The chain is built from TRBV27 and TRBJ2-7; 10 positions match TRBD2. Germline V CDR1 and CDR2: MNHEY, SMNVEV (reference sequence). The CDR3 contains 15 residues. Trimming took 5 bases from V and 3 from J; bases not matched to a gene: 7. This chain's CDR3 is CASSAGTSVFYEQYF. Here the CDR3 DNA reads TGTGCCAGCAGTGCGGGGACTAGCGTCTTCTACGAGCAGTACTTC.

The chain has TRBV11-2 and TRBJ2-2; possibly TRBD2 for D (7 bases). This CDR3 is 12 amino acids long. The V end lost 8 bases, the J end lost 6 bases, and 10 bases lay between the germline ends. Germline CDR1 reads SGHAT; CDR2 reads FQNNGV. For the CDR3, the DNA is TGTGCCAGCTCGGGGGGCCCCGGGGAGCTGTTTTTT. Translated, it gives CASSGGPGELFF.

The genes are TRBV7-3 and TRBJ1-2, with 7 bases fitting TRBD1. J gave up 0 bases and V 2 bases, and 3 bases lay outside the gene matches. CDR1 is SGHTA, CDR2 FQGTGA, per germline. The CDR3 extends over 15 amino acids. The CDR3 bases are TGTGCCAGCAGCTTATCAGGGGGGACTAACTATGGCTACACCTTC. Translation: CASSLSGGTNYGYTF.

The J gene is TRBJ2-2, the V gene TRBV15; D may be TRBD2 (5 bases). CDR1 is LNHNV and CDR2 is YYDKDF in the germline V gene (reference sequence). The CDR3 has 15 residues. Trimming cost V 1 base and J 6 bases, with 12 bases left between them. For the CDR3, the DNA is TGTGCCACCAGCAGAGCCACGGGATTTTCCGGGGAGCTGTTTTTT. Translating gives CATSRATGFSGELFF.

The rearrangement joins TRBV28 to TRBJ2-7; 7 bases are a match to TRBD2. From germline, CDR1 is MDHEN and CDR2 SYDVKM. Trimming at V came to 5 bases and at J to 6 bases, leaving 13 bases not matched to a gene. The CDR3 runs 15 residues. Written as DNA, the CDR3 is TGTGCCAGCAGTAGACCCGGGACTAACTATGGCGAGCAGTACTTC. It specifies CASSRPGTNYGEQYF.

This clone showed up just a few times. V and J are TRBV5-4 and TRBJ1-3, with 7 bases fitting TRBD1. Germline CDR1 is SGHNT and CDR2 is YYREEE (reference sequence). Unmatched junction bases numbered 4, after V lost 4 bases and J lost 0 bases. The CDR3 has 15 amino acids. Written as DNA, the CDR3 is TGTGCCAGCAGCCCGGGGACAGACTCTGGAAACACCATATATTTT. Protein: CASSPGTDSGNTIYF.

The V call is TRBV18, the J call TRBJ2-5; D is unclear. Germline V gene data show CDR1 as KGHSH and CDR2 as LQKENI. V lost 6 bases to trimming and J lost 5 bases, with 13 bases between them. This CDR3 has 13 residues. CDR3 protein: CASSGSFLETQYF. The CDR3 bases are TGTGCCAGCTCTGGCTCCTTTTTGGAGACCCAGTACTTC.

The chain employs TRBV12-3 or TRBV12-4 and TRBJ2-5; D is unclear. The CDR3 covers 12 residues. The V end was cut by 4 bases, the J end by 7 bases, with 10 bases between. The CDR3 here is CASSSGFGTQYF. In DNA, the CDR3 is TGTGCCAGCAGTTCCGGTTTTGGGACCCAGTACTTC.

This clone came up a few times. This chain links TRBV28 with TRBJ2-2; a weak D match, TRBD2 (6 bases). This CDR3 comprises 15 residues. Germline assignment: CDR1 MDHEN and CDR2 SYDVKM. Trimming took 7 bases from V and 1 from J, leaving 13 bases between them. CDR3 in DNA: TGTGCCAGCAAAGATTGGGACTTGAACACCGGGGAGCTGTTTTTT. It encodes CASKDWDLNTGELFF.